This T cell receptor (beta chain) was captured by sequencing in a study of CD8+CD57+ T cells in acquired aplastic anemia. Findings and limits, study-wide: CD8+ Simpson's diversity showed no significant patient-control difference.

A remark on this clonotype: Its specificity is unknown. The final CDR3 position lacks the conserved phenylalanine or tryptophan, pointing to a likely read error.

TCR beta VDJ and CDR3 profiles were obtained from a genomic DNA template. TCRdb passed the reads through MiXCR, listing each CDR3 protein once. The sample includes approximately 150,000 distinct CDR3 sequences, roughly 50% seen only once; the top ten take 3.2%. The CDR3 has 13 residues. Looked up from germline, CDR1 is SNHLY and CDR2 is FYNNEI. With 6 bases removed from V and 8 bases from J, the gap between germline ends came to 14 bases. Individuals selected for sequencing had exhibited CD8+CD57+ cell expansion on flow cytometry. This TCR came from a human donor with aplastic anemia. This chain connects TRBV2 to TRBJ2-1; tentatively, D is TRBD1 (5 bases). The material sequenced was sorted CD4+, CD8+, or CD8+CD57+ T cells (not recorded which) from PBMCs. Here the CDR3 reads CASSGPQGDEQFL. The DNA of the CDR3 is TGTGCCAGCAGCGGTCCCCAGGGTGATGAGCAGTTCCTC.